A selection of T cell receptor beta chains follows, all from one sample in a study of T cell repertoires in cytomegalovirus infection. One entry per CDR3 protein results from TCRdb running MiXCR on the reads. The sample records 450,000 to 550,000 distinct CDR3 sequences, 16% being singletons. Sequenced input: CD8+ T cells from PBMCs. These receptors all stem from a human donor in good health (CMV status not recorded). Some clones in this sample may be carry-over from other donors' samples. CDR3s include the opening cysteine and the closing phenylalanine or tryptophan. Fields, in order: V gene, J gene, D gene, clone size, CDR3 protein, CDR3 DNA. A D gene is named only where the DNA matches it firmly. Some rows have no size entry. The others give once, few or many, or a class for an expanded clone.

>TRBV28|TRBJ2-5|NA|few
CASSFFGSAETQYF
TGTGCCAGCAGTTTTTTCGGGAGCGCCGAGACCCAGTACTTC
>TRBV7-9|TRBJ2-3|NA|many
CASSPRVGTERASPDTQYF
TGTGCCAGCAGCCCCCGCGTAGGTACGGAGCGGGCGTCCCCAGATACGCAGTATTTT
>TRBV7-9|TRBJ2-7|TRBD1|NA
CASSIDRGHEQYF
TGTGCCAGCAGCATTGACAGGGGCCACGAGCAGTACTTC
>TRBV28|TRBJ2-7|NA|NA
CASSFRGVEQYF
TGTGCCAGCAGTTTCAGGGGAGTGGAGCAGTACTTC
>TRBV7-3|TRBJ2-1|TRBD1|many
CASSPGTGPYNEQFF
TGTGCCAGCAGCCCCGGGACAGGACCCTACAATGAGCAGTTCTTC
>TRBV7-8|TRBJ1-1|NA|many
CASRSDPNTEAFF
TGTGCCAGCAGATCGGACCCGAACACTGAAGCTTTCTTT
>TRBV27|TRBJ2-5|NA|NA
CASSLREQEPQYF
TGTGCCAGCAGTTTACGGGAACAAGAGCCCCAGTACTTC
>TRBV2|TRBJ2-1|NA|many
CATNLGRGGNEQFF
TGTGCCACCAATTTAGGCAGGGGAGGCAATGAGCAGTTCTTC
>TRBV4-1|TRBJ1-2|NA|NA
CASSTQPDSYGYTF
TGCGCCAGCAGCACCCAGCCGGACAGCTATGGCTACACCTTC
>TRBV5-4|TRBJ2-7|NA|NA
CASSLVGGPLGLQYF
TGTGCCAGCAGCTTGGTTGGAGGGCCCCTGGGGTTGCAGTACTTC
>TRBV27|TRBJ2-1|TRBD2|few
CASIGLAGGGQFF
TGTGCCAGCATCGGACTAGCGGGAGGGGGGCAGTTCTTC
>TRBV12-3/TRBV12-4|TRBJ2-2|NA|many
CASTWQNTGELFF
TGTGCCAGCACCTGGCAGAACACCGGGGAGCTGTTTTTT
>TRBV12-3/TRBV12-4|TRBJ1-1|NA|few
CASALGGAPGEAFF
TGTGCCAGCGCGCTAGGGGGGGCCCCAGGGGAAGCTTTCTTT
>TRBV27|TRBJ2-7|TRBD2|NA
CSSSRGLAGHEQYF
TGTTCCAGCAGCAGGGGACTAGCGGGCCACGAGCAGTACTTC
>TRBV29-1|TRBJ1-5|NA|many
CSVGRDGQPQHF
TGCAGCGTGGGGAGGGACGGGCAGCCCCAGCATTTT